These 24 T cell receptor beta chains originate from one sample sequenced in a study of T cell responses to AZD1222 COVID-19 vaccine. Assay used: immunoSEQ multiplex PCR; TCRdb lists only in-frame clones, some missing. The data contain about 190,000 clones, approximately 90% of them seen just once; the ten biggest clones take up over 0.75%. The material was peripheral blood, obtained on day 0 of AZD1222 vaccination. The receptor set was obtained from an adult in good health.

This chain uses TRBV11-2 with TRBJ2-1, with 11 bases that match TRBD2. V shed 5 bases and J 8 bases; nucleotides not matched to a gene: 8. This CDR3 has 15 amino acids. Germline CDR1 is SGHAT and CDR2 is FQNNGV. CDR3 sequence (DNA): TGTGCCAGCAGCCATACTAGCGGGAGTTTCGATGAGCAGTTCTTC. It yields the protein CASSHTSGSFDEQFF.

CDR3 sequence (DNA): TGTGCCAGCAGCCAAGGTGGGGGCGGTACGCAGTATTTT. Amino acid sequence: CASSQGGGGTQYF. J is TRBJ2-3 and V is TRBV3-1 (or the pseudogene TRBV3-2); maybe TRBD1 (6 bases). V was pared by 1 base and J by 8 bases, with 10 bases between. This CDR3 region has 13 residues. Germline CDR1 and CDR2: LGHDT and YNNKEL (reference sequence).

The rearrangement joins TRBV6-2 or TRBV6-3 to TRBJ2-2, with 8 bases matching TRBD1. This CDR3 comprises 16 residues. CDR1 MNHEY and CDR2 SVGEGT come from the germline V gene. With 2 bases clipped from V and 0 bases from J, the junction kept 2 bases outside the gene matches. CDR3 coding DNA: TGTGCCAGCAGTTACACACAGGGGGCGAACACCGGGGAGCTGTTTTTT. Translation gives CASSYTQGANTGELFF.

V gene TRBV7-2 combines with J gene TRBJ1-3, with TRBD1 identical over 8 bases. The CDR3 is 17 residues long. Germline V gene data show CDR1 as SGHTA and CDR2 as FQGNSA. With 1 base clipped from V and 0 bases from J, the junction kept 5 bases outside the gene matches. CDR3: CASSLVAGGFSGNTIYF. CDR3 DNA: TGTGCCAGCAGCTTAGTGGCAGGGGGCTTCTCTGGAAACACCATATATTTT.

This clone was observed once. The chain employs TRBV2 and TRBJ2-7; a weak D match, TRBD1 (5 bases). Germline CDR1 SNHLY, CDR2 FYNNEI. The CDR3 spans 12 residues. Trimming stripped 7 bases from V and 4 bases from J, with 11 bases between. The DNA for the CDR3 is TGTGCCAGCAATGACAGAAAATACGAGCAGTACTTC. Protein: CASNDRKYEQYF.

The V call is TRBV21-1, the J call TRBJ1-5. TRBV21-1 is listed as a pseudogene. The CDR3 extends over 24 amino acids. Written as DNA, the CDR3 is TGTGCCAGCAGCAAAGCGGGCCTGAGGAGGCAGGAGGGGAGAAGGGCTAATAGCAATCAGCCCCAGCATTTT. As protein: CASSKAGLRRQEGRRANSNQPQHF.

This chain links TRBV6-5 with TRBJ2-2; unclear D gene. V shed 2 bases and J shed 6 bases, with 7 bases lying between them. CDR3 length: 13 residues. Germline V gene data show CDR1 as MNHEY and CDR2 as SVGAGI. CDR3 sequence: CASSYMGSGELFF. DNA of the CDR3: TGTGCCAGCAGTTACATGGGGTCCGGGGAGCTGTTTTTT.

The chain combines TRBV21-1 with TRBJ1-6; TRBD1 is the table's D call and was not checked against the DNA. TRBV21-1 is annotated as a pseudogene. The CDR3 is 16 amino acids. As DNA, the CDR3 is TGTGCCAGCAGCAAAGGGCAGGGAAGGACCCATTCACCCCTCCACTTT. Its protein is CASSKGQGRTHSPLHF.

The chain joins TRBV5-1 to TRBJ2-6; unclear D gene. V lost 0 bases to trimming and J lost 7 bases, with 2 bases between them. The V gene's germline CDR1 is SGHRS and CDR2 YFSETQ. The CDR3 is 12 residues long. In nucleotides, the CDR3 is TGCGCCAGCAGCTTGGACGCCAACGTCCTGACTTTC. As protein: CASSLDANVLTF.

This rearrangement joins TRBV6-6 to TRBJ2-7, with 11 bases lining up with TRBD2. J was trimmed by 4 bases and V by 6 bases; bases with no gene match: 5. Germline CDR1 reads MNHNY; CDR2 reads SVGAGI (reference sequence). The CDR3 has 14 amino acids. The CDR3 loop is CASSTSGSSYEQYF. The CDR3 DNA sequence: TGTGCCAGCAGCACTAGCGGGAGTTCATACGAGCAGTACTTC.

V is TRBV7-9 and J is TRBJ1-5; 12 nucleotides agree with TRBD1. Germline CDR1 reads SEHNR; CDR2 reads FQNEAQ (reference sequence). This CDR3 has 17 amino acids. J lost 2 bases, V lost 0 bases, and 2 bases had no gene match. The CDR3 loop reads CASSLAGDRGRNQPQHF. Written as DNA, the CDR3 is TGTGCCAGCAGCTTAGCCGGGGACAGGGGGCGCAATCAGCCCCAGCATTTT.

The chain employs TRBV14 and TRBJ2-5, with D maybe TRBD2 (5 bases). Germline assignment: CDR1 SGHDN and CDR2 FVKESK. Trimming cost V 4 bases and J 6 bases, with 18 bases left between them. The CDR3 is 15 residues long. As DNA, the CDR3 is TGTGCCAGCAGCCTGGACTTCCAGGTGGGAAAGACCCAGTACTTC. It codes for CASSLDFQVGKTQYF.

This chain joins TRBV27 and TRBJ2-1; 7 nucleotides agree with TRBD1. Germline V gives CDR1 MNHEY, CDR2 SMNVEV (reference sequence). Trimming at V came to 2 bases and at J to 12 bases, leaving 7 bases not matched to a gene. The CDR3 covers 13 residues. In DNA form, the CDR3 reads TGTGCCAGCAGTTTAACCCCGAACAGGGGGCAGTTCTTC. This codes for CASSLTPNRGQFF.

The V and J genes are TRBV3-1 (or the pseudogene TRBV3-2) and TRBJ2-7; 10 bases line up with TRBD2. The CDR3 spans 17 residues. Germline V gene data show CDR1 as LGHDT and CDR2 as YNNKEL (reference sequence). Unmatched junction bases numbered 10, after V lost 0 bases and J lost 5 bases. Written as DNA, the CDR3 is TGTGCCAGCAGCCAAGATCCGGTCCTAGCGGGAGTCAACGAGCAGTACTTC. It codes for CASSQDPVLAGVNEQYF.

CDR3 amino acids: CASSPLAGSAGNQPQHF. The CDR3 coding sequence is TGTGCCAGCAGTCCGTTGGCGGGGTCGGCTGGCAATCAGCCCCAGCATTTT. The V call is TRBV28, the J call TRBJ1-5; no definite D call. The CDR3 runs 17 residues. V lost 5 bases, J lost 2 bases, and 19 bases lay in between. Germline CDR1 reads MDHEN; CDR2 reads SYDVKM. Drawing the rest from reference TRBV28 and TRBJ1-5, the complete variable domain is DVKVTQSSRYLVKRTGEKVFLECVQDMDHENMFWYRQDPGLGLRLIYFSYDVKMKEKGDIPEGYSVSREKKERFSLILESASTNQTSMYLCASSPLAGSAGNQPQHFGDGTRLSIL.

CDR3 in DNA: TGTGCCAGCAGTGATGAAGCGGGAGGTGGGCTCTATCATACCGGGGAGCTGTTTTTT. This sequence encodes CASSDEAGGGLYHTGELFF. This chain connects TRBV2 to TRBJ2-2; 9 bases match TRBD2. With 3 bases clipped from V and 5 bases from J, the junction kept 16 bases outside the gene matches. Germline V CDR1 and CDR2: SNHLY, FYNNEI. This CDR3 is built from 19 residues.

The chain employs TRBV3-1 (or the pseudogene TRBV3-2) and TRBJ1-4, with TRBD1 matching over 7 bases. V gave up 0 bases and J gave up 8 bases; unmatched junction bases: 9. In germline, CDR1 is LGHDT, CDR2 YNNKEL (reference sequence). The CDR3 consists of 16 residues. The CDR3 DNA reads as TGTGCCAGCAGCCAAGATCAGACAGGGCGTCGGGAAAAACTGTTTTTT. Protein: CASSQDQTGRREKLFF.

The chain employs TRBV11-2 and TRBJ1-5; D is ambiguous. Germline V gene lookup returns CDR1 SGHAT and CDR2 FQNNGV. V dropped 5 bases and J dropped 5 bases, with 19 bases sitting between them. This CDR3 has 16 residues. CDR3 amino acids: CASSPLGGRWDQPQHF. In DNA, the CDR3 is TGTGCCAGCAGCCCGCTCGGCGGACGTTGGGATCAGCCCCAGCATTTT.

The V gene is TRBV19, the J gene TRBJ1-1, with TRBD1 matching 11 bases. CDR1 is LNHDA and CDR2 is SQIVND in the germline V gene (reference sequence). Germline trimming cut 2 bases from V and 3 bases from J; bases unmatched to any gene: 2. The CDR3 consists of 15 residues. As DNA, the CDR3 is TGTGCCAGTAGTATAACGGGACAGGGGGACACTGAAGCTTTCTTT. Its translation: CASSITGQGDTEAFF.

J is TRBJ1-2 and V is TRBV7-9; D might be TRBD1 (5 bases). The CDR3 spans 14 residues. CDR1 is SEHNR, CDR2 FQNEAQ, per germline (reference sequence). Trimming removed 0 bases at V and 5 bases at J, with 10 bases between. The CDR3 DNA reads TGTGCCAGCAGCTTAGCGGGGCAGGCGTATGGCTACACCTTC. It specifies CASSLAGQAYGYTF.

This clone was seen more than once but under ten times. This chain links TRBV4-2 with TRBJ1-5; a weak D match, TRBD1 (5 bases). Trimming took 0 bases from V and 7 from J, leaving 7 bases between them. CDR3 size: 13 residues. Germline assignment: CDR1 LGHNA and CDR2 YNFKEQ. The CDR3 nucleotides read TGTGCCAGCAGCCAAGAATGGGGCCAGCCCCAGCATTTT. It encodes CASSQEWGQPQHF.

CDR3 in DNA: TGCGCCAGCAGCGCTACAGGAGCCCTGAACACTGAAGCTTTCTTT. This encodes CASSATGALNTEAFF. The chain carries TRBV5-1 and TRBJ1-1; D perhaps matches TRBD1 (5 bases). This CDR3 is built from 15 residues. Between the trimmed V and J ends, which lost 4 bases and 0 bases, there was a span of 13 bases. Germline V gives CDR1 SGHRS, CDR2 YFSETQ.

In nucleotides, the CDR3 is TGTGCCAGCGGGCGTGGCGGCCCCACAGATACGCAGTATTTT. Its translation is CASGRGGPTDTQYF. The gene calls are TRBV7-3 and TRBJ2-3; no clear D gene. CDR1 SGHTA and CDR2 FQGTGA come from the germline V gene. Trimming took off 8 bases at V and 2 bases at J, with 14 bases between the two ends. CDR3 length equals 14 residues.

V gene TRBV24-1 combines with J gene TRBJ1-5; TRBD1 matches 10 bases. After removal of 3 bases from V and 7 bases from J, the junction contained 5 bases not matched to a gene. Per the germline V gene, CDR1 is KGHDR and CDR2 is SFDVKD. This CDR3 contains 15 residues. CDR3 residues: CATSDPGTGEQPQHF. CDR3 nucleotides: TGTGCCACCAGTGATCCCGGGACAGGGGAACAGCCCCAGCATTTT.